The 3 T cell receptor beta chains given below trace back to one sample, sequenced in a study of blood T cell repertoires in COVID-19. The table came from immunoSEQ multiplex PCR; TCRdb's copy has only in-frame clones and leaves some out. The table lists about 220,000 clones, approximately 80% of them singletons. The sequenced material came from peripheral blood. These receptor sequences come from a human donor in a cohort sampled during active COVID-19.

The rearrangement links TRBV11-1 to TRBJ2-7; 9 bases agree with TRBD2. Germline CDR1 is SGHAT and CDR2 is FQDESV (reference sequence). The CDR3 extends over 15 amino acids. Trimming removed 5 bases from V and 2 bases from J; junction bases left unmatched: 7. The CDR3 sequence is CASSPGASGAYEQYF. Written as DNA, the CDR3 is TGTGCCAGCAGCCCTGGCGCTAGCGGGGCCTACGAGCAGTACTTC.

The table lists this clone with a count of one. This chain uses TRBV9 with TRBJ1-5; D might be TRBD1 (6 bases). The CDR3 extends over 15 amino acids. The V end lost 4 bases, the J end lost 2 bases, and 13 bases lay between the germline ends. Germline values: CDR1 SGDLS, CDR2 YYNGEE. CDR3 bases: TGTGCCAGCAGCCCCGGGGGGCAGCGCAATCAGCCCCAGCATTTT. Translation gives CASSPGGQRNQPQHF.

CDR3 loop: CAISDDGAYQPQHF. The CDR3 nucleotides read TGTGCCATCAGCGATGACGGAGCCTATCAGCCCCAGCATTTT. The chain is built from TRBV10-3 and TRBJ1-5; D is undetermined. V gave up 6 bases and J gave up 5 bases, with 14 bases separating them. There are 14 residues in the CDR3. Germline assignment: CDR1 ENHRY and CDR2 SYGVKD.